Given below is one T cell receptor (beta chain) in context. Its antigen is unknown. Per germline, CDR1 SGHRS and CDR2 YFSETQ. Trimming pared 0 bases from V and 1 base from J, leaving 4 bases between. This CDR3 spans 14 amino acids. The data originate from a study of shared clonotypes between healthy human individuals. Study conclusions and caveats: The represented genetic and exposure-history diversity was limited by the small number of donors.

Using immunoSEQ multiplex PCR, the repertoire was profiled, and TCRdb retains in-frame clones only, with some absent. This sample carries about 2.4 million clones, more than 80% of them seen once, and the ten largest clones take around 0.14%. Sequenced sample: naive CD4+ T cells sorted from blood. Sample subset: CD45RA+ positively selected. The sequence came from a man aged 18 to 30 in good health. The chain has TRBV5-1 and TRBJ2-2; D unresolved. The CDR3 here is CASSLEENTGELFF. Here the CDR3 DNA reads TGCGCCAGCAGCTTGGAGGAGAACACCGGGGAGCTGTTTTTT.